The T cell receptor (beta chain) described here comes from a study of glioma-infiltrating T cells. Study results and caveats: Non-neoplastic patients had below-expected tissue-blood divergence, while all gliomas exceeded expectation. Very few CDR3 sequences were shared between tissue and blood.

Amplification of TCR alpha and beta CDR3 regions from RNA used iRepertoire nested multiplex PCR. One-step reverse transcription and amplification started from roughly 100-400 ng of tissue mRNA or PBMC total RNA. TCRdb re-called the multiplex PCR reads with MiXCR, one entry per CDR3 protein. The table records approximately 110,000 distinct CDR3 sequences, around 25% of them present only once. Turning to this clonotype: What it recognizes is unknown.

Sequenced: glioma tissue, nonneoplastic brain tissue, or PBMCs (not recorded which). The sequence was obtained from a human donor with low-grade glioma or glioblastoma, undergoing nonglioma brain surgery, or in good health (not recorded which).

CDR3 DNA: TGTGCCAGCAGCTTAGAGGGGGGCCCCACTGAAGCTTTCTTT. Translating it yields CASSLEGGPTEAFF. This chain connects TRBV11-3 to TRBJ1-1, with D possibly being TRBD1 (6 bases). The CDR3 has 14 amino acids. Trimming stripped 0 bases from V and 4 bases from J, with 9 bases between. Germline assignment: CDR1 SGHNT and CDR2 YENEEA.